A selection of T cell receptor beta chains follows, all from one sample in a study of T-cell memory formation after mild COVID-19. TCRdb independently ran MiXCR on the 5' RACE reads; one entry per CDR3 protein. Here the sample spans fewer than 95,000 distinct CDR3 sequences, over 12% being singletons. The sample taken for sequencing was PBMCs or a T cell subset sorted from them (not recorded which). The receptors were sampled from a man between 18 and 29 years old who had mild COVID-19 (a few samples of this study predate the infection). Cell type and time point are not known. Both conserved end residues are part of each CDR3. The D gene is left open where the match is weak. Clone sizes are given selectively: once, few, many, or a class where the clone is expanded.

D gene	clone size	V gene	J gene	CDR3 DNA	CDR3 protein
.	many	TRBV4-1	TRBJ2-6	TGCGCCAGCAGCCAAGATGACCTCTCTGGGGCCAACGTCCTGACTTTC	CASSQDDLSGANVLTF
.	.	TRBV6-6	TRBJ2-7	TGTGCCAGCAGTCACCTGAACGAGCAGTACTTC	CASSHLNEQYF
.	few	TRBV27	TRBJ2-7	TGTGCCAGCAGTTTATCGAAATGGAACGAGCAGTACTTC	CASSLSKWNEQYF
.	many	TRBV29-1	TRBJ2-5	TGCAGCGTTGAAGATCGGGCAGCCGAAGGAGAGACCCAGTACTTC	CSVEDRAAEGETQYF
.	.	TRBV5-1	TRBJ1-2	TGCGCCAGCAGCCCGCCCGGTTTAGATGGCTACACCTTC	CASSPPGLDGYTF
TRBD2	many	TRBV20-1	TRBJ2-3	TGCAGTGCTAGCGGGGGGACAGATACGCAGTATTTT	CSASGGTDTQYF
TRBD1	.	TRBV12-3/TRBV12-4	TRBJ2-3	TGTGCCAGCAGTCCTACCGGGACAGGGGGAACAGATACGCAGTATTTT	CASSPTGTGGTDTQYF
.	few	TRBV12-3/TRBV12-4	TRBJ2-1	TGTGCCAGCAGTCCCAGTGCCAGGTGGCCCGATGAGCAGTTCTTC	CASSPSARWPDEQFF
.	few	TRBV7-9	TRBJ2-5	TGTGCCAGCAGCTATTCCGGGATCCAAGAGACCCAGTACTTC	CASSYSGIQETQYF
.	few	TRBV6-2/TRBV6-3	TRBJ2-4	TGTGCCAGCAGTTACGAGTTAGCCAAAAACATTCAGTACTTC	CASSYELAKNIQYF
.	.	TRBV4-3	TRBJ2-3	TGCGCCAGCAGCCAAGATCAGGGGCAGTTAGCCGGCACAGATACGCAGTATTTT	CASSQDQGQLAGTDTQYF
.	.	TRBV29-1	TRBJ2-3	TGCAGCGTTGAAGCGGGGGCAGGAACCCGCACAGATACGCAGTATTTT	CSVEAGAGTRTDTQYF
TRBD2	.	TRBV11-2	TRBJ2-3	TGTGCCAGCAGCTTAGATCCCGGGTTTCTAGCGGGGGGCACAGATACGCAGTATTTT	CASSLDPGFLAGGTDTQYF
TRBD1	few	TRBV12-3/TRBV12-4	TRBJ2-5	TGTGCCAGCAGTTTGACAGGGGGCAGAGAGACCCAGTACTTC	CASSLTGGRETQYF
.	few	TRBV6-6	TRBJ1-2	TGTGCCAGCAGTTACTCGAGTGGCTACACCTTC	CASSYSSGYTF
.	many	TRBV7-8	TRBJ2-3	TGTGCCAGCAGCTCTCCGGACAGGAGGGGGTCGGGGGGCACAGATACGCAGTATTTT	CASSSPDRRGSGGTDTQYF
.	.	TRBV6-2/TRBV6-3	TRBJ1-4	TGTGCCAGCAGTTTACAAGAAAAACTGTTTTTT	CASSLQEKLFF
TRBD2	.	TRBV28	TRBJ2-1	TGTGCCAGCAGTTTAGGGACTAGCGGGTCCAATGAGCAGTTCTTC	CASSLGTSGSNEQFF
.	.	TRBV7-3	TRBJ1-1	TGTGCCAGCAGCTTAACACCCGGGGACACTGAAGCTTTCTTT	CASSLTPGDTEAFF
.	few	TRBV9	TRBJ1-5	TGTGCCAGCAGCGTCGGGGAGCCCCAGCATTTT	CASSVGEPQHF
.	.	TRBV4-3	TRBJ2-3	TGCGCCAGCAGCCCTTCCCGGGACCCCTTCCCGGATACGCAGTATTTT	CASSPSRDPFPDTQYF
.	many	TRBV7-2	TRBJ1-5	TGTGCCAGCAGCAGCACGGGGCGCGGGGTAAATCAGCCCCAGCATTTT	CASSSTGRGVNQPQHF
TRBD1	few	TRBV4-1	TRBJ1-6	TGCGCCAGCAGCCATCCGACACCATCGACAGGGCGCTCACCCCTCCACTTT	CASSHPTPSTGRSPLHF
TRBD2	few	TRBV6-5	TRBJ2-3	TGTGCCAGCAGTTACTCCCCCCTAGCGGGGGGGCCAGGGGTAGAACGGCGCACAGATACGCAGTATTTT	CASSYSPLAGGPGVERRTDTQYF
TRBD2	few	TRBV20-1	TRBJ2-2	TGCAGTGCTCCGCGGGGGGGTACAGGGGAGCTGTTTTTT	CSAPRGGTGELFF
.	few	TRBV6-2/TRBV6-3	TRBJ1-5	TGTGCCAGCAGTTATTGGGGGGGGCCCCAGCATTTT	CASSYWGGPQHF
TRBD1	many	TRBV6-5	TRBJ1-6	TGTGCCAGCCAGACCAGACAGGGGATAAGTTACGATTCACCCCTCCACTTT	CASQTRQGISYDSPLHF
.	many	TRBV7-2	TRBJ2-2	TGTGCCAGCAGCTCCCCAGATGGGGGCTGGTACACCGGGGAGCTGTTTTTT	CASSSPDGGWYTGELFF
.	.	TRBV12-3/TRBV12-4	TRBJ1-4	TGTGCCAGCAGTTTATCCCCCACCCAACTGTTTTTT	CASSLSPTQLFF
TRBD2	.	TRBV6-5	TRBJ2-2	TGTGCCAGCAGTTACTCGTGGCTAGCGGGGGGGCCGGGCACCGGGGAGCTGTTTTTT	CASSYSWLAGGPGTGELFF
TRBD2	few	TRBV6-6	TRBJ2-3	TGTGCCAGCAGTTACCCTGGCGGGGGGGCCGCAGATACGCAGTATTTT	CASSYPGGGAADTQYF
.	.	TRBV7-3	TRBJ2-3	TGTGCCAGCAGGTGGTTTATAGATACGCAGTATTTT	CASRWFIDTQYF
.	.	TRBV20-1	TRBJ1-1	TGCAGTGCTAGAGATGAGCTCACCCCCAAAACCTGGGCTTTCTTT	CSARDELTPKTWAFF
TRBD1	.	TRBV2	TRBJ1-1	TGTGCCAGCAGCAAGACAGGGTTGAACACTGAAGCTTTCTTT	CASSKTGLNTEAFF
.	.	TRBV11-2	TRBJ1-6	TGTGCCAGCAGCCTCAGATCACGGACGGTCGCCCCGGTTGGTTCACCCCTCCACTTT	CASSLRSRTVAPVGSPLHF
.	.	TRBV4-1	TRBJ1-5	TGCGCCAGCAGCCAAGATTGGGGGACCCCCGGGCAGCCCCAGCATTTT	CASSQDWGTPGQPQHF
.	few	TRBV4-1	TRBJ1-6	TGCGCCAGCAGCCAAGTGCCGGCGGGAAATTCACCCCTCCACTTT	CASSQVPAGNSPLHF
TRBD2	.	TRBV5-6	TRBJ2-5	TGTGCCAGCAGCCCCTCATGGGCGGGGGGCCAAGAGACCCAGTACTTC	CASSPSWAGGQETQYF
.	.	TRBV11-3	TRBJ2-1	TGTGCCAGCAGCTTGGGTCTAGCGAGTTACAATGAGCAGTTCTTC	CASSLGLASYNEQFF
.	.	TRBV2	TRBJ1-1	TGTGCCAGCAGTGAAGCGCTCTACACTGAAGCTTTCTTT	CASSEALYTEAFF
.	few	TRBV25-1	TRBJ1-2	TGTGCCAGCAGTCCGACGACAGGCCGTTATGGCTACACCTTC	CASSPTTGRYGYTF
TRBD2	.	TRBV10-3	TRBJ2-3	TGTGCCATCAGTGAGCCAAGCGGGGGGGTCACAGATACGCAGTATTTT	CAISEPSGGVTDTQYF
.	few	TRBV12-3/TRBV12-4	TRBJ2-5	TGTGCCAGCAGTGCCGGGTGGGACGTCCAAGAGACCCAGTACTTC	CASSAGWDVQETQYF
.	few	TRBV12-3/TRBV12-4	TRBJ2-1	TGTGCCAGCAGCGATCCTGGCAATGAGCAGTTCTTC	CASSDPGNEQFF
.	many	TRBV7-8	TRBJ1-5	TGTGCCAGCAGCTTAGAACGGGAGACACCCCTCTTCAATCAGCCCCAGCATTTT	CASSLERETPLFNQPQHF